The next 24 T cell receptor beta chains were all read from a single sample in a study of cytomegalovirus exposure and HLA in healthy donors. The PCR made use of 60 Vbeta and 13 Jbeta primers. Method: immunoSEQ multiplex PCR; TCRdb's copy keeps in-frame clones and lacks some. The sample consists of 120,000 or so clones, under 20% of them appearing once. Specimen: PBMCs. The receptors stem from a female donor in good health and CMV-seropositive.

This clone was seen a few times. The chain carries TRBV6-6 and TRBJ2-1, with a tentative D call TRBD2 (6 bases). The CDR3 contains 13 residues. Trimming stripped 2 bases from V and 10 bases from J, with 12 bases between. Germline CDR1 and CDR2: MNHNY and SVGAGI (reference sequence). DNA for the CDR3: TGTGCCAGCAGTTACGGCGGGGAGTGGGAGCAGTTCTTC. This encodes CASSYGGEWEQFF.

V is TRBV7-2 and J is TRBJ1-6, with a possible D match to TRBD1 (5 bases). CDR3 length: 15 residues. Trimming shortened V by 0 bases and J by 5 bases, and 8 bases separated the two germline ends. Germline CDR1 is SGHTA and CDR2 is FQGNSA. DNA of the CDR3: TGTGCCAGCAGCTTAGCGGCGACAGATAATTCACCCCTCCACTTT. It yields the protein CASSLAATDNSPLHF.

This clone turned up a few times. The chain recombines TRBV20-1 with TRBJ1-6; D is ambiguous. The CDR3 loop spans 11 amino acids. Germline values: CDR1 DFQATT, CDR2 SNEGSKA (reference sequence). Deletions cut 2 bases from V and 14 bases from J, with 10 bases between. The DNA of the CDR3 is TGCAGTGCTAGACCGTCTTATTCCCTCCACTTT. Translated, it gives CSARPSYSLHF.

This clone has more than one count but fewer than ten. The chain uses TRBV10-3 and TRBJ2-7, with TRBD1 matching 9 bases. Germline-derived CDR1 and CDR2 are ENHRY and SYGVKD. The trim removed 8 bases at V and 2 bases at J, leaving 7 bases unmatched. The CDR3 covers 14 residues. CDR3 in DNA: TGTGCCATCGCAGTGGGACAGGGAGCCTACGAGCAGTACTTC. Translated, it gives CAIAVGQGAYEQYF.

CDR3 protein: CASSPRRENEQYF. As DNA, the CDR3 is TGTGCCAGCTCACCTAGGCGGGAGAACGAGCAGTACTTC. This chain uses TRBV18 with TRBJ2-7; 7 bases are a match to TRBD2. Germline assignment: CDR1 KGHSH and CDR2 LQKENI. Trimming cost V 3 bases and J 5 bases; bases outside gene matches: 4. CDR3 length: 13 amino acids.

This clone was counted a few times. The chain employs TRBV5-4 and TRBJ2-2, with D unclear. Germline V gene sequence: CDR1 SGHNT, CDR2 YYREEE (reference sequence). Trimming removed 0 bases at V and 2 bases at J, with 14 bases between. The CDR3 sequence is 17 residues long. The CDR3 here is CASSLVSVPRNTGELFF. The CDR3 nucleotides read TGTGCCAGCAGCTTGGTAAGCGTTCCCCGAAACACCGGGGAGCTGTTTTTT.

The CDR3 reads CASADRHYGYTF. In DNA, the CDR3 is TGTGCCAGCGCTGACAGACACTATGGCTACACCTTC. This chain joins TRBV28 and TRBJ1-2, with a possible D match to TRBD1 (5 bases). Germline CDR1 is MDHEN and CDR2 is SYDVKM. This CDR3 has 12 amino acids. Trimming removed 8 bases from V and 3 bases from J, with 10 bases in between.

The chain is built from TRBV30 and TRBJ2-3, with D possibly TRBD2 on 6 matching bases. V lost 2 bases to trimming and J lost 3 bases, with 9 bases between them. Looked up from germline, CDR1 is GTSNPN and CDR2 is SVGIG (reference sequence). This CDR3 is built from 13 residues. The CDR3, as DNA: TGTGCCTGGAGTTTCCGGGAGACAGATACGCAGTATTTT. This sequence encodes CAWSFRETDTQYF.

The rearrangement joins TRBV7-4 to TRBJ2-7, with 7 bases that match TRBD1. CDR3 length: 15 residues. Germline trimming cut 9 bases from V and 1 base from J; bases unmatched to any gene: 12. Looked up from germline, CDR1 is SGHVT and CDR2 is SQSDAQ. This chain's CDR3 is CARRAGTEISYEQYF. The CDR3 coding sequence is TGTGCCAGGAGAGCCGGGACAGAAATTTCCTACGAGCAGTACTTC.

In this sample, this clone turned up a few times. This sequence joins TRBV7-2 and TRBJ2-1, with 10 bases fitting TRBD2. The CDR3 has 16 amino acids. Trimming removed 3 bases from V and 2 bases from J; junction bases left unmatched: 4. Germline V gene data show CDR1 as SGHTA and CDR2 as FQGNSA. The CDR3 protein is CASSLPSGGAYNEQFF. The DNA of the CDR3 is TGTGCCAGCAGCTTGCCCAGCGGGGGGGCCTACAATGAGCAGTTCTTC. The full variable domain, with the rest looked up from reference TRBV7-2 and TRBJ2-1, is GAGVSQSPSNKVTEKGKDVELRCDPISGHTALYWYRQSLGQGLEFLIYFQGNSAPDKSGLPSDRFSAERTGGSVSTLTIQRTQQEDSAVYLCASSLPSGGAYNEQFFGPGTRLTVL.

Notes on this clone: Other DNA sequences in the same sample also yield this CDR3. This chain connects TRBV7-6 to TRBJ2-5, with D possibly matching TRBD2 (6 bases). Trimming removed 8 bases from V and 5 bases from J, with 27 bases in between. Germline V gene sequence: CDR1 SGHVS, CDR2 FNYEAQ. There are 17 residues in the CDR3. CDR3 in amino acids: CASRLGYPDQNPETQYF. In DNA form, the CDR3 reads TGTGCCAGCCGACTAGGGTACCCGGACCAGAACCCCGAGACCCAGTACTTC.

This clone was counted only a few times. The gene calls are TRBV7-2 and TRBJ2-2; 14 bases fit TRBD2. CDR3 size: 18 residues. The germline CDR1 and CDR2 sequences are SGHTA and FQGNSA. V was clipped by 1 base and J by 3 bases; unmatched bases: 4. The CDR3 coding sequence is TGTGCCAGCAGCTTAGTCGGACTAGCGGGAGGTTACACCGGGGAGCTGTTTTTT. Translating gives CASSLVGLAGGYTGELFF.

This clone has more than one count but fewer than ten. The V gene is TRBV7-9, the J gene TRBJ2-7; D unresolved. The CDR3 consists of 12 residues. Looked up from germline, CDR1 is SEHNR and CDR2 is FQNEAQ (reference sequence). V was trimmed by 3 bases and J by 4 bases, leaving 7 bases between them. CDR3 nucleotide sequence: TGTGCCAGCAGCTTTACAGCATACGAGCAGTACTTC. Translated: CASSFTAYEQYF.

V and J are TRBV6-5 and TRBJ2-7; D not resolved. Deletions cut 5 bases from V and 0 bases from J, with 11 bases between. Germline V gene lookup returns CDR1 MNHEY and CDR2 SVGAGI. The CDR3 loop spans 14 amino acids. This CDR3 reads CASSHQRSSYEQYF. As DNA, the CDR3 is TGTGCCAGCAGTCACCAAAGGAGCTCCTACGAGCAGTACTTC.

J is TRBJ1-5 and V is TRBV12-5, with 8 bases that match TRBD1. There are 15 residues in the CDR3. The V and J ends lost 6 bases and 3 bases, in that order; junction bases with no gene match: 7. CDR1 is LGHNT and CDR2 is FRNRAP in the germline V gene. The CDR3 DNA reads TGTGCTAGTGGCAAGGGACAGGTTATCAATCAGCCCCAGCATTTT. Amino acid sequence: CASGKGQVINQPQHF.

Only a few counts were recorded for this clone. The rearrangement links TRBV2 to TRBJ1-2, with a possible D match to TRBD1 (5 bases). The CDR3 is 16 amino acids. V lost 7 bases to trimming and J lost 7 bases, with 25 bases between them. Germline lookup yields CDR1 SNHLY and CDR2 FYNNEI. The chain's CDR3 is CASNQPPDMLDGGYTF. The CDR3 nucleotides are TGTGCCAGCAACCAACCGCCGGACATGCTTGACGGTGGCTACACCTTC.

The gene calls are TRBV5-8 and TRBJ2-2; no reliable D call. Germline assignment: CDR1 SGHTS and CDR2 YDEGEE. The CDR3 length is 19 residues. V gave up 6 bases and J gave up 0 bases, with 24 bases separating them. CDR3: CASIEVGFPSLPNTGELFF. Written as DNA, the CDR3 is TGTGCCAGCATCGAGGTGGGTTTTCCTTCATTACCGAACACCGGGGAGCTGTTTTTT.

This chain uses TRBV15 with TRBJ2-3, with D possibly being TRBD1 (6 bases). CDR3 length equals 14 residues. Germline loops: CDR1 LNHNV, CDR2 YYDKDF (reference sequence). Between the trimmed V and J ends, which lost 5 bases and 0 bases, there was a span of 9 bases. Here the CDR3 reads CATSRTDSTDTQYF. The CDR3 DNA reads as TGTGCCACCAGCCGGACAGACAGCACAGATACGCAGTATTTT.

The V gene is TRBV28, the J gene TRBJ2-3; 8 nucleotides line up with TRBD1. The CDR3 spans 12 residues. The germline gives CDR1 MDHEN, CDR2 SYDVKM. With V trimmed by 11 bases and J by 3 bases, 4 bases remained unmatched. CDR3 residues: CALGQGTDTQYF. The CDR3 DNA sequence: TGTGCCCTCGGACAGGGAACAGATACGCAGTATTTT.

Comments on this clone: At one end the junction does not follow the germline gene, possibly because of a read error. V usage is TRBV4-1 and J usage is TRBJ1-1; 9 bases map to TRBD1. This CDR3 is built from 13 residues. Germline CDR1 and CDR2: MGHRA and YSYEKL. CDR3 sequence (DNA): TGCGCCAGAAGCCGGAGGACAGGGGATGAAGCTTTCTTT. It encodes CARSRRTGDEAFF.

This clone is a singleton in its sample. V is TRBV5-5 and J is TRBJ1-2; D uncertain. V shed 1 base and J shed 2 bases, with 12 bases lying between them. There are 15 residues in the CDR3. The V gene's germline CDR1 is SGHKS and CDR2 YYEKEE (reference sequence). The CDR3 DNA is TGTGCCAGCAGCTTGATGCTGGAGGTGAACTATGGCTACACCTTC. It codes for CASSLMLEVNYGYTF. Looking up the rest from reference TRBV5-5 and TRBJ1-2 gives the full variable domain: DAGVTQSPTHLIKTRGQQVTLRCSPISGHKSVSWYQQVLGQGPQFIFQYYEKEERGRGNFPDRFSARQFPNYSSELNVNALLLGDSALYLCASSLMLEVNYGYTFGSGTRLTVV.

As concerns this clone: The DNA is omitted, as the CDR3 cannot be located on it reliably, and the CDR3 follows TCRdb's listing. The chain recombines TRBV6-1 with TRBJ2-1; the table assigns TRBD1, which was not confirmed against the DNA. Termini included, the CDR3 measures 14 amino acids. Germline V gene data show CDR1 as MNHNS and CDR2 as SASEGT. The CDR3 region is CASSFGQGAIIEFF.

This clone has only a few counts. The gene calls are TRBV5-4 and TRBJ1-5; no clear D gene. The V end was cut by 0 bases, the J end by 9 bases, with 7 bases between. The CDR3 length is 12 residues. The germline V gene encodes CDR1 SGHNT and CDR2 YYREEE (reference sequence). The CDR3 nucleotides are TGTGCCAGCAGCTTGGCCCACGGGCCCCAGCATTTT. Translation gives CASSLAHGPQHF.

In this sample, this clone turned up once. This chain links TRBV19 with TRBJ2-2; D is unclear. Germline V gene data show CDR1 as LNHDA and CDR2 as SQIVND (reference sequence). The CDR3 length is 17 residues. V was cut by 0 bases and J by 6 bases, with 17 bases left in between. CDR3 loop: CASSIDSWYEFSGELFF. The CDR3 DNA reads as TGTGCCAGTAGTATAGATTCCTGGTACGAGTTTTCCGGGGAGCTGTTTTTT.